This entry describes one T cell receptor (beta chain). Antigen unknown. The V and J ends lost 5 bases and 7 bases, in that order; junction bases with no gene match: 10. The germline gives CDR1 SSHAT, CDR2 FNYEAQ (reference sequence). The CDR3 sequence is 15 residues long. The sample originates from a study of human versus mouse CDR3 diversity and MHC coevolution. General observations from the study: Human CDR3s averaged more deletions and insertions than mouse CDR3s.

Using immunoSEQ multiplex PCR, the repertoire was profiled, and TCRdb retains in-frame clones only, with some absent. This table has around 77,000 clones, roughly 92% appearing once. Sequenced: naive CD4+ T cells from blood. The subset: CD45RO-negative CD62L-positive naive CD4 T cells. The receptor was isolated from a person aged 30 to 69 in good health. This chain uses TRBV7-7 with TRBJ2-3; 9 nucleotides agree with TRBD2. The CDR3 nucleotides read TGTGCCAGCAGCCCGGGGGGCGGGGGGGCGAATACGCAGTATTTT. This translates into CASSPGGGGANTQYF.